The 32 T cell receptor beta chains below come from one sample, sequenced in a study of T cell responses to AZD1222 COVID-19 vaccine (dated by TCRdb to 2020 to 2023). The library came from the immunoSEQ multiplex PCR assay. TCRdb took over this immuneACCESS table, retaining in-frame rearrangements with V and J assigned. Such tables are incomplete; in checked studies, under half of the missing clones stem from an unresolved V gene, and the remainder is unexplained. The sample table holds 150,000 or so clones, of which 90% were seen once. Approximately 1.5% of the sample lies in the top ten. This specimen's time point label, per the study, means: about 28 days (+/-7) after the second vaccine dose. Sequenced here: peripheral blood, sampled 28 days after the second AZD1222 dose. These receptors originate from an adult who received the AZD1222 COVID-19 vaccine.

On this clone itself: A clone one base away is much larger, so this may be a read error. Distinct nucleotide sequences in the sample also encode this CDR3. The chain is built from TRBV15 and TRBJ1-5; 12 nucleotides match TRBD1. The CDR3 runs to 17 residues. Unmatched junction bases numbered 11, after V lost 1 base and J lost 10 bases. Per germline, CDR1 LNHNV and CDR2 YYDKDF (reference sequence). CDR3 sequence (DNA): TGTGCCACCAGCAGAGGGGGGACAGGGGGCCGTTCGCAACCCCAGCATTTT. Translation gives CATSRGGTGGRSQPQHF.

The DNA for the CDR3 is TGTGCCAGCAGTCCTTATGAGGTTCCCTACGAGCAGTACTTC. Its protein product is CASSPYEVPYEQYF. V is TRBV25-1 and J is TRBJ2-7; unclear D gene. The CDR3 is made up of 14 amino acids. CDR1 and CDR2 from the germline V gene are MGHDK and SYGVNS. V lost 5 bases to trimming and J lost 2 bases, with 13 bases between them.

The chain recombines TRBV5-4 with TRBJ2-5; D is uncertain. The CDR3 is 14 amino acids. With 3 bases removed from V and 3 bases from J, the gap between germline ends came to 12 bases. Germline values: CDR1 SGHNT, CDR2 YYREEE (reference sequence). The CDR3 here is CASSSERREETQYF. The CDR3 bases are TGTGCCAGCAGCTCAGAAAGACGCGAAGAGACCCAGTACTTC.

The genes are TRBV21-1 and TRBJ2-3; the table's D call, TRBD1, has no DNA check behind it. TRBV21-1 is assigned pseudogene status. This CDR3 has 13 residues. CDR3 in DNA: TGTGCCAGCCGGGACACGTGCACAGATACGCAGTATTTT. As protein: CASRDTCTDTQYF.

The CDR3 nucleotides are TGTGCCAGCAGAGAAGGGGGGCAGTTCTATGGCTACACCTTC. Amino acids: CASREGGQFYGYTF. J is TRBJ1-2 and V is TRBV27; a weak D match, TRBD1 (6 bases). Germline CDR1 is MNHEY and CDR2 is SMNVEV (reference sequence). CDR3 length equals 14 residues. V was pared by 6 bases and J by 4 bases, with 15 bases between.

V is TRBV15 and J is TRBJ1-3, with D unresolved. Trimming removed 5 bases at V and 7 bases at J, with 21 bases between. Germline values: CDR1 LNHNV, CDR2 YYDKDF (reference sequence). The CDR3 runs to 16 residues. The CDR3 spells CATSASMTDARNTIYF. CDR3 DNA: TGTGCCACCAGCGCGTCGATGACCGATGCCAGGAACACCATATATTTT.

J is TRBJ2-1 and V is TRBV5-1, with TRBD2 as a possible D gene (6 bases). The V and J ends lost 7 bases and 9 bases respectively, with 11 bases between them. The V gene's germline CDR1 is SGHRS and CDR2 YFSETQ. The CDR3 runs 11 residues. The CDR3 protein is CASGGAGEQFF. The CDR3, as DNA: TGCGCCAGCGGAGGGGCCGGTGAGCAGTTCTTC. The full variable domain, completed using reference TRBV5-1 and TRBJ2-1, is KAGVTQTPRYLIKTRGQQVTLSCSPISGHRSVSWYQQTPGQGLQFLFEYFSETQRNKGNFPGRFSGRQFSNSRSEMNVSTLELGDSALYLCASGGAGEQFFGPGTRLTVL.

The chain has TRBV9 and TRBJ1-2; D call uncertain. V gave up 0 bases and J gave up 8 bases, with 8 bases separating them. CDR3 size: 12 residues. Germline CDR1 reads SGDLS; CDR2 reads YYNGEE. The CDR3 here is CASSVGSHGYTF. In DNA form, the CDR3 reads TGTGCCAGCAGCGTAGGGAGTCACGGCTACACCTTC.

The CDR3: CASRAGTGAYGYTF. In nucleotides, the CDR3 is TGTGCCAGCAGGGCCGGGACAGGGGCCTATGGCTACACCTTC. The chain employs TRBV2 and TRBJ1-2; 10 positions agree with TRBD1. This CDR3 has 14 residues. The germline V gene has CDR1 SNHLY and CDR2 FYNNEI. The trim removed 6 bases at V and 4 bases at J, leaving 5 bases unmatched.

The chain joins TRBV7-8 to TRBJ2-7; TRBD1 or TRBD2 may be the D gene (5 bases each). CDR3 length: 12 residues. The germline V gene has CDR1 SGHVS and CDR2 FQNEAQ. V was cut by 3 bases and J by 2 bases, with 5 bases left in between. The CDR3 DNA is TGTGCCAGCAGCTTGGGGGCCTACGAGCAGTACTTC. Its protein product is CASSLGAYEQYF.

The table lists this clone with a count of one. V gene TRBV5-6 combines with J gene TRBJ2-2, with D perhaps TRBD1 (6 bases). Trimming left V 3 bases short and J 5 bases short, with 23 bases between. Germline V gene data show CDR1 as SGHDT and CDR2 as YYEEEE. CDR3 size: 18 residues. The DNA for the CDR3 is TGTGCCAGCAGCTCTCTATCACAGGGTAGGGGGTATACCGGGGAGCTGTTTTTT. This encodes CASSSLSQGRGYTGELFF.

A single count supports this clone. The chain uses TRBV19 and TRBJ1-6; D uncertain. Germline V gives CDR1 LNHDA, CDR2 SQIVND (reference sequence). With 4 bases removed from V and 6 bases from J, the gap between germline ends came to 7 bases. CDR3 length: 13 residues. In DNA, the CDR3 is TGTGCCAGTAGTAATCAGGCTAATTCACCCCTCCACTTT. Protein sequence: CASSNQANSPLHF.

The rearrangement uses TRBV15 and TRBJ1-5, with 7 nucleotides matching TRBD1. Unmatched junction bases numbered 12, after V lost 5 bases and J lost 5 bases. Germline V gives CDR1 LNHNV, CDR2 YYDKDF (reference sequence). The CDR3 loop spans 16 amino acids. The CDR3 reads CATSSQDRVGYQPQHF. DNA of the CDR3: TGTGCCACCAGCTCCCAAGACAGGGTTGGTTATCAGCCCCAGCATTTT.

CDR3 DNA: TGTGCCAGCAGCCTCCGGACCGCCCCTCGCACTGAAGCTTTCTTT. Residues: CASSLRTAPRTEAFF. This chain links TRBV7-2 with TRBJ1-1; D gene ambiguous. Germline lookup yields CDR1 SGHTA and CDR2 FQGNSA. This CDR3 is 15 amino acids long. V was cut by 5 bases and J by 4 bases, with 17 bases left in between.

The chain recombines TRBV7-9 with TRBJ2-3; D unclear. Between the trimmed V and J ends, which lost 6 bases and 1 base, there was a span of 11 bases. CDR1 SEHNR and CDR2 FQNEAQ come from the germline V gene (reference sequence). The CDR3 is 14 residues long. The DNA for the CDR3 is TGTGCCAGCAGTTCAACGGTGGGCACAGATACGCAGTATTTT. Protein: CASSSTVGTDTQYF.

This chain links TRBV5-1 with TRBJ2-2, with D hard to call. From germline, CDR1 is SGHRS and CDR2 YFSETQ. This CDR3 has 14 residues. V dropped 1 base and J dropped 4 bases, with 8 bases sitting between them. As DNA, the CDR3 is TGCGCCAGCAGCTTGAATCCAGCCACCGGGGAGCTGTTTTTT. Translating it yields CASSLNPATGELFF.

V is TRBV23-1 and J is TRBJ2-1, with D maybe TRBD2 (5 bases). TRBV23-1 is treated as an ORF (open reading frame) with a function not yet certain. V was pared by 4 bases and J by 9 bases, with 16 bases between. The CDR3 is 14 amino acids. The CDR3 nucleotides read TGCGCCAGCAGTCTACTAGGGATAGCAGGTGAGCAGTTCTTC. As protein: CASSLLGIAGEQFF.

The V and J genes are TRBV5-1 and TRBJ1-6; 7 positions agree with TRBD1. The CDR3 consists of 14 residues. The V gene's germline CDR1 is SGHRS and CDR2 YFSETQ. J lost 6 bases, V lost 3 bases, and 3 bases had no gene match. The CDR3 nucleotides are TGCGCCAGCAGCTGGGGACAGACTAATTCACCCCTCCACTTT. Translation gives CASSWGQTNSPLHF.

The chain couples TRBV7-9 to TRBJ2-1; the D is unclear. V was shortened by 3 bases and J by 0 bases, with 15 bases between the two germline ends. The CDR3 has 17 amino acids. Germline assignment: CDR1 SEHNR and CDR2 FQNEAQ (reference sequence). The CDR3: CASSLAQAYSSYNEQFF. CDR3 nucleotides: TGTGCCAGCAGCTTGGCCCAAGCGTACAGCTCCTACAATGAGCAGTTCTTC.

The CDR3 here is CASSPTGNYGYTF. The CDR3, as DNA: TGTGCCAGCAGTCCGACAGGGAACTATGGCTACACCTTC. V and J are TRBV6-4 and TRBJ1-2; 7 nucleotides agree with TRBD1. Germline V gene sequence: CDR1 MRHNA, CDR2 SNTAGT. J was trimmed by 2 bases and V by 5 bases; bases with no gene match: 2. The CDR3 is 13 residues long.

CDR3 loop: CATSDTTQGGYEQYF. The CDR3 region has the DNA TGTGCCACCAGTGACACGACACAGGGTGGCTACGAGCAGTACTTC. The rearrangement links TRBV24-1 to TRBJ2-7; D is perhaps TRBD1 (6 bases). The CDR3 is made up of 15 amino acids. V lost 4 bases and J 3 bases, leaving 15 bases between the germline ends. Germline-derived CDR1 and CDR2 are KGHDR and SFDVKD.

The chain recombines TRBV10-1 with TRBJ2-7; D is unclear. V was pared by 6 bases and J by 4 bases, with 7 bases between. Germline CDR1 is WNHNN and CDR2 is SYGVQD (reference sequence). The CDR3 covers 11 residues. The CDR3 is CASRAKYEQYF. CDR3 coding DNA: TGCGCCAGCAGAGCTAAATACGAGCAGTACTTC.

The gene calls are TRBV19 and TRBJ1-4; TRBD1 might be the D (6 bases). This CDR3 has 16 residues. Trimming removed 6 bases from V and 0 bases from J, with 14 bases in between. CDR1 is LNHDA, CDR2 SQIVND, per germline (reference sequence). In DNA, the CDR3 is TGTGCCAGTAGCCCTCGGACAGCAGCAACTAATGAAAAACTGTTTTTT. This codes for CASSPRTAATNEKLFF.

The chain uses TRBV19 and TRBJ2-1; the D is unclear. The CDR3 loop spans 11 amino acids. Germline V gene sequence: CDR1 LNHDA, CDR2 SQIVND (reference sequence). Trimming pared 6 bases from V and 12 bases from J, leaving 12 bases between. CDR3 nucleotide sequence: TGTGCCAGTAGAGTTGGTGGGATGCAGTTCTTC. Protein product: CASRVGGMQFF. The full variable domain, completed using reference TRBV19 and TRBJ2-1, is DGGITQSPKYLFRKEGQNVTLSCEQNLNHDAMYWYRQDPGQGLRLIYYSQIVNDFQKGDIAEGYSVSREKKESFPLTVTSAQKNPTAFYLCASRVGGMQFFGPGTRLTVL.

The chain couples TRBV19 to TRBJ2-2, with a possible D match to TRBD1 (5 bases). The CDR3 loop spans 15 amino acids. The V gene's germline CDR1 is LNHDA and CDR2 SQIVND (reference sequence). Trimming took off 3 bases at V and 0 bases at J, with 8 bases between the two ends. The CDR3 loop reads CASSIDSTNTGELFF. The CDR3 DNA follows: TGTGCCAGTAGTATCGACAGTACGAACACCGGGGAGCTGTTTTTT.

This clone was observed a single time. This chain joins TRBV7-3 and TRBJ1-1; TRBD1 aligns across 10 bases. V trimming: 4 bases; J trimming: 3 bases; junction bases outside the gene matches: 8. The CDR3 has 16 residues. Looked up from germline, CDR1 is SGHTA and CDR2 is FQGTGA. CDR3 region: CASSWGTGVADTEAFF. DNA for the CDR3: TGTGCCAGCAGCTGGGGGACAGGGGTAGCGGACACTGAAGCTTTCTTT. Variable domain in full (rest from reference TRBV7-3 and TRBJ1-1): GAGVSQTPSNKVTEKGKYVELRCDPISGHTALYWYRQSLGQGPEFLIYFQGTGAADDSGLPNDRFFAVRPEGSVSTLKIQRTERGDSAVYLCASSWGTGVADTEAFFGQGTRLTVV.

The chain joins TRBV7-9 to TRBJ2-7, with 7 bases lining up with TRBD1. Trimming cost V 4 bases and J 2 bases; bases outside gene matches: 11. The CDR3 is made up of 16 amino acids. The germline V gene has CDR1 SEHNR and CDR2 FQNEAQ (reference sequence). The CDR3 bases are TGTGCCAGCAGCTCGAGTCCCGGGACAGTACCCTACGAGCAGTACTTC. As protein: CASSSSPGTVPYEQYF.

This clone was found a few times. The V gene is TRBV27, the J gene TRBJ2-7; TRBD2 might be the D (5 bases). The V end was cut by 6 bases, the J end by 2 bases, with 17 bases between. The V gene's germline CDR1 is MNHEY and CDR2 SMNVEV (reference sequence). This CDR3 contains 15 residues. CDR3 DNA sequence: TGTGCCAGCAGACCTCGGCGGGTCAAACCCTACGAGCAGTACTTC. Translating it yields CASRPRRVKPYEQYF.

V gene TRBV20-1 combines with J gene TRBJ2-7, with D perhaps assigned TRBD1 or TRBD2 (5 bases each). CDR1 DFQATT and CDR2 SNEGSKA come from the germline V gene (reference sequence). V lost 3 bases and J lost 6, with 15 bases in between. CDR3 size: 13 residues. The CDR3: CSASGDGPIEQYF. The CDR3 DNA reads TGCAGTGCTAGTGGGGACGGACCTATCGAGCAGTACTTC.

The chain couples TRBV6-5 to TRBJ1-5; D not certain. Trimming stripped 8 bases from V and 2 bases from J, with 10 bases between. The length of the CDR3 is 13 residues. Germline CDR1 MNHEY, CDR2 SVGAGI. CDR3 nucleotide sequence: TGTGCCAGCTACCCCGGGGGCAATCAGCCCCAGCATTTT. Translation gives CASYPGGNQPQHF.

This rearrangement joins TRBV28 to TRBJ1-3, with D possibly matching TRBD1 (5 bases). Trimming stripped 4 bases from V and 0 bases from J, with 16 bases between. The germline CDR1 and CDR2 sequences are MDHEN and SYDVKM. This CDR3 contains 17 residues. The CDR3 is CASSSPPGTSSGNTIYF. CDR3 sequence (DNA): TGTGCCAGCAGTTCTCCCCCCGGGACCAGCTCTGGAAACACCATATATTTT. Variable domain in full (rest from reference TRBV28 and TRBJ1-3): DVKVTQSSRYLVKRTGEKVFLECVQDMDHENMFWYRQDPGLGLRLIYFSYDVKMKEKGDIPEGYSVSREKKERFSLILESASTNQTSMYLCASSSPPGTSSGNTIYFGEGSWLTVV.

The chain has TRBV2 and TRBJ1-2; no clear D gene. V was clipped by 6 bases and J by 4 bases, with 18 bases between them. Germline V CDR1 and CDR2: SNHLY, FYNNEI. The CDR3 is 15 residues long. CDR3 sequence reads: CASSGAADPAYGYTF. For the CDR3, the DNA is TGTGCCAGCAGCGGAGCGGCGGACCCTGCCTATGGCTACACCTTC.